This T cell receptor (beta chain) was documented in a study of T-cell reconstitution after alpha-beta-depleted transplantation in children. Study-level points and caveats: Reportedly, alpha-beta T cells present about two months post-transplant originated from several hundred expanded clones of graft origin.

This CDR3 region has 15 residues. On this clonotype: Its antigen is undetermined.

Preparation of the TCRbeta library involved a method that used unique molecular identifiers. MiXCR was run by TCRdb on the PCR reads, yielding one entry per CDR3 protein. The sample lists hundreds of thousands of distinct CDR3 sequences, approximately 12% seen once, with 2% to 2.5% in the top ten. The source material was PBMCs, mostly from graft donor cells, sampled 360 days after TCRalphabeta/CD19-depleted stem cell transplant. The chain combines TRBV21-1 with TRBJ2-7; the table's D call, TRBD1, has no DNA check behind it. TRBV21-1 is deemed a pseudogene. The sequence was obtained from a male patient between 5 and 17 years old who had a stem cell transplant for acute myeloid leukemia, so the T cells may come from the graft donor. CDR3 protein: CASSKRQSLNYEQYF. The DNA of the CDR3 is TGTGCCAGCAGCAAGAGACAGTCTTTAAACTACGAGCAGTACTTC.